These 9 T cell receptor beta chains originate from one sample sequenced in a study of post-analysis software for immune sequencing data. Findings and caveats of the study: In patients, TRBV5-6, TRBV5-1 and TRBV20-1 belonged to several TRBV segments found more frequently than in controls.

These receptors lack a known antigen. Tagging with unique molecular identifiers was a feature of the TCR beta cDNA libraries. MiXCR was run by TCRdb on the PCR reads, yielding one entry per CDR3 protein. The table has approximately 250,000 distinct CDR3 sequences, 35% to 40% seen once. Input material: blood. Receptors originate from a girl aged 5-17 years with multiple sclerosis.

The V call is TRBV6-5, the J call TRBJ2-3; D perhaps matches TRBD2 (6 bases). The CDR3 has 12 amino acids. V lost 5 bases, J lost 10 bases, and 13 bases lay in between. Germline assignment: CDR1 MNHEY and CDR2 SVGAGI. The CDR3 reads CASSRSGGAQYF. The CDR3 nucleotides are TGTGCCAGCAGTCGCTCCGGCGGGGCGCAGTATTTT.

This clonotype was observed at least ten times. The chain links TRBV25-1 to TRBJ1-2, with D hard to call. V gave up 2 bases and J gave up 0 bases, with 1 base separating them. The CDR3 covers 12 residues. Germline-derived CDR1 and CDR2 are MGHDK and SYGVNS. CDR3 DNA: TGTGCCAGCAGTGAACCTAACTATGGCTACACCTTC. Encoded protein: CASSEPNYGYTF.

This CDR3 is CASSPGAGVTEAFF. The CDR3 region has the DNA TGTGCCAGCTCACCAGGTGCAGGGGTCACTGAAGCTTTCTTT. The chain joins TRBV18 to TRBJ1-1; D may be TRBD1 (6 bases). Between the trimmed V and J ends, which lost 2 bases and 4 bases, there was a span of 11 bases. The CDR3 sequence is 14 residues long. CDR1 KGHSH and CDR2 LQKENI come from the germline V gene.

V and J are TRBV15 and TRBJ1-4, with D maybe TRBD1 (6 bases). CDR3 size: 15 residues. Germline loops: CDR1 LNHNV, CDR2 YYDKDF (reference sequence). The ends were cut back, 5 bases at V and 1 base at J, with 11 bases in the middle. CDR3 nucleotides: TGTGCCACCAGCTCCCTACAGGGAACTAATGAAAAACTGTTTTTT. It specifies CATSSLQGTNEKLFF.

This clonotype was detected a few times. A read error may be the cause here, since a much bigger clone is one base away. The V gene is TRBV7-3, the J gene TRBJ2-1; D ambiguous. The J call is doubtful: the DNA matches TRBJ2-7 better. This CDR3 is 13 amino acids long. Germline CDR1 SGHTA, CDR2 FQGTGA. The CDR3 here is CASSLYSYNEQYF. The CDR3 DNA reads as TGTGCCAGCAGCTTATACAGCTACAATGAGCAGTACTTC.

This clonotype is a singleton in its sample. The J gene is TRBJ2-1, the V gene TRBV5-1, with 8 nucleotides matching TRBD2. The ends lost 8 bases at V and 2 bases at J; junction bases unmatched: 18. The CDR3 contains 18 residues. Germline assignment: CDR1 SGHRS and CDR2 YFSETQ. The CDR3 nucleotides are TGCGCCAGTAGCAGCAATCCCTCCGGGGGGGCCCCCTACAATGAGCAGTTCTTC. This sequence encodes CASSSNPSGGAPYNEQFF.

This clonotype was recorded many times. The chain carries TRBV4-1 and TRBJ1-2; D might be TRBD1 (5 bases). Trimming pared 2 bases from V and 4 bases from J, leaving 11 bases between. CDR3 length: 14 amino acids. Germline V gene data show CDR1 as MGHRA and CDR2 as YSYEKL. The CDR3 DNA reads as TGCGCCAGCAGCCAACTACAGGTCACCTATGGCTACACCTTC. This translates into CASSQLQVTYGYTF.

The chain links TRBV29-1 to TRBJ2-1, with a possible D match to TRBD1 (5 bases). Germline loops: CDR1 SQVTM, CDR2 ANQGSEA. Trimming cost V 5 bases and J 12 bases, with 14 bases left between them. The length of the CDR3 is 11 residues. DNA of the CDR3: TGCAGCGTTACCAGGGAATGGGGGCAGTTCTTC. This gives the protein CSVTREWGQFF.

This clonotype was detected ten times or more. V gene TRBV5-1 combines with J gene TRBJ2-1, with D perhaps matching TRBD1 or TRBD2 (5 bases each). The CDR3 has 14 residues. Germline V gene data show CDR1 as SGHRS and CDR2 as YFSETQ. V was clipped by 1 base and J by 10 bases, with 15 bases between them. The CDR3 DNA follows: TGCGCCAGCAGCTTGAACATAGGTCGGGACGAGCAGTTCTTC. It encodes CASSLNIGRDEQFF.